The TCR beta chain under discussion was sequenced for a study of T cell responses to AZD1222 COVID-19 vaccine. Overall study findings and caveats: Spike-wide vaccine-associated CD4 TCRs dominated at 160-218 and 743-854.

The CDR3 length is 16 residues. Per germline, CDR1 SEHNR and CDR2 FQNEAQ (reference sequence). V lost 10 bases, J lost 2 bases, and 8 bases stayed unmatched. A note on this clone: Its specificity is not known.

Clones were sequenced by immunoSEQ multiplex PCR, and TCRdb holds only the in-frame ones, with some missing. The sample comprises 100,000 or so clones, 90% to 95% of which are singletons, and more than 9% rests with the top ten. This chain joins TRBV7-9 and TRBJ2-5, with 15 bases fitting TRBD2. This sequence originates from an adult who received the AZD1222 COVID-19 vaccine. The sequencing here drew on peripheral blood, taken 28 days after the second AZD1222 dose. The CDR3 DNA reads TGTGCCACCTCCGGACTAGCGGGAGGGAGTCAAGAGACCCAGTACTTC. This encodes CATSGLAGGSQETQYF. The full variable domain, completed using reference TRBV7-9 and TRBJ2-5, is DTGVSQNPRHKITKRGQNVTFRCDPISEHNRLYWYRQTLGQGPEFLTYFQNEAQLEKSRLLSDRFSAERPKGSFSTLEIQRTEQGDSAMYLCATSGLAGGSQETQYFGPGTRLLVL.